The source of this T cell receptor beta chain is a study of blood T cells in healthy people across ages. Combining a sample-barcoded 5' primer with a J-beta primer mix, a second PCR ran for 7 to 11 cycles. Through a template-switch adaptor with 12 random nucleotides, each cDNA molecule received a tag. One entry per CDR3 protein, called by TCRdb with MiXCR from the 5' RACE reads. This table holds roughly 500,000 distinct CDR3 sequences, 27% found once. This clonotype appeared once. Caucasian, healthy and from Russia, the donors were aged between about 6 and 90. Germline CDR1 is DFQATT and CDR2 is SNEGSKA (reference sequence). The CDR3 length is 15 residues. V shed 1 base and J 5 bases; nucleotides not matched to a gene: 6.

The receptor comes from a woman in her 70s in good health. The sample taken for sequencing was blood. The V and J genes are TRBV20-1 and TRBJ1-4, with 8 nucleotides matching TRBD1. The CDR3 loop reads CSARAGGQANEKLFF. The DNA of the CDR3 is TGCAGTGCTAGAGCGGGGGGACAGGCAAATGAAAAACTGTTTTTT.